A selection of T cell receptor beta chains follows, all from one sample in a study of vaccination and CD4 T cells after COVID-19. Their antigens remain unidentified. From the PCR reads, TCRdb called clonotypes with MiXCR, one entry per CDR3 protein. Found here are 25,000 to 30,000 distinct CDR3 sequences, about 60% of them singletons; the top ten hold around 16%. The source was CD4+ T cells from blood, cultured in vitro, collected after SARS-CoV-2 vaccination. These receptors all stem from a human donor who received a COVID-19 vaccine. Each CDR3 is given with its conserved first and last residue. The D gene is left open where the match is weak. Clone size is shown for a subset of rows, as once, few, many or a class of expanded clone.

clone_size,j_call,d_call,v_call,cdr3_nt,cdr3_aa
NA,TRBJ1-2,NA,TRBV7-9,TGCGCCAGCAGCCCGCAGGGAAAAGATGGCTACACCTTC,CASSPQGKDGYTF
few,TRBJ1-5,NA,TRBV6-5,TGTGCCAGCAGTTACCTGGGTGGTCAGCCCCAGCATTTT,CASSYLGGQPQHF
NA,TRBJ1-2,NA,TRBV19,TGTGCCAGTAGCCACCCGGTCTATACTAACTATGGCTACACCTTC,CASSHPVYTNYGYTF
NA,TRBJ2-7,NA,TRBV4-1,TGCGCCAGCAGCCAAGTCTTAAGGTTGAGGGAAACCCATTCCGAGCAGTACTTC,CASSQVLRLRETHSEQYF
NA,TRBJ2-5,NA,TRBV6-1,TGTGCCAGCAGCCGCCGGACAGTTTGGTCCCAAGAGACCCAGTACTTC,CASSRRTVWSQETQYF
NA,TRBJ2-5,TRBD2,TRBV20-1,TGCAGTGCACGGACTAGCGGGGGGGAGACCCAGTACTTC,CSARTSGGETQYF
medium-sized,TRBJ1-1,NA,TRBV5-4,TGTGCCAGCATGACAGGAGCCAACACTGAAGCTTTCTTT,CASMTGANTEAFF
once,TRBJ2-5,NA,TRBV7-2,TGTGCCAGCAGCTTAGCGGCAGGGTGGGAAGAGACCCAGTACTTC,CASSLAAGWEETQYF
NA,TRBJ1-1,NA,TRBV30,TGTGCCTTCTCAGGGGCGTACACTGAAGCTTTCTTT,CAFSGAYTEAFF
NA,TRBJ2-7,NA,TRBV6-1,TGTGCCAGCAGTGTCCGGGGTTACGAGCAGTACTTC,CASSVRGYEQYF
NA,TRBJ2-6,NA,TRBV5-1,TGCGCCAGCAGCTCCTTAATCCCCGGGACTTTGAACTCTGGGGCCAACGTCCTGACTTTC,CASSSLIPGTLNSGANVLTF
NA,TRBJ2-6,NA,TRBV10-3,TGTGCCATCAGTGAGCCCCTAGGGTCTGGGGCCAACGTCCTGACTTTC,CAISEPLGSGANVLTF
NA,TRBJ2-7,TRBD1,TRBV27,TGTGCCAGCAGACCGGGACAGAGCTCCTACGAGCAGTACTTC,CASRPGQSSYEQYF
NA,TRBJ2-3,NA,TRBV6-2/TRBV6-3,TGTGCCAGCAGTTATGCTTCTTTCGCGGAATACACAGATACGCAGTATTTT,CASSYASFAEYTDTQYF
NA,TRBJ2-5,TRBD2,TRBV7-2,TGTGCCAGCAGCTCGGGACTAGCGGGGCCCAGGGCCCAGTACTTC,CASSSGLAGPRAQYF
once,TRBJ2-3,TRBD2,TRBV7-8,TGTGCCAGCAGCCCAAGCGGGGGCGCCGATACGCAGTATTTT,CASSPSGGADTQYF
NA,TRBJ2-5,TRBD2,TRBV6-5,TGTGCCAGCAGTTATCGTCTAGCGGGGGGTAAAGAGACCCAGTACTTC,CASSYRLAGGKETQYF
NA,TRBJ2-3,NA,TRBV11-2,TGTGCCAGCAGCCAGATTCGGGGGGCTAGCACAGATACGCAGTATTTT,CASSQIRGASTDTQYF
NA,TRBJ1-6,NA,TRBV6-5,TGTGCCAGCAGTTACGAGAGGGCAGGGATCTCCTATAATTCACCCCTCCACTTT,CASSYERAGISYNSPLHF
NA,TRBJ1-3,NA,TRBV18,TGTGCCAGCTCACCGGGGGGCTCCGGAAACACCATATATTTT,CASSPGGSGNTIYF
few,TRBJ2-2,TRBD1,TRBV15,TGTGCCACCAGCAGAGATCCGACAGGGTATGGGGAGCTGTTTTTT,CATSRDPTGYGELFF
NA,TRBJ1-6,NA,TRBV6-1,TGTGCCAGCAGTGATACAGCCAGGAGCTCCTATAATTCACCCCTCCACTTT,CASSDTARSSYNSPLHF
NA,TRBJ1-5,NA,TRBV20-1,TGCAGTGCTACGACAGGCGATCAGCCCCAGCATTTT,CSATTGDQPQHF
few,TRBJ1-5,NA,TRBV19,TGTGCCAGTAGTATTAGAGGGCAGCCCCAGCATTTT,CASSIRGQPQHF
NA,TRBJ2-5,TRBD2,TRBV19,TGTGCCAGTAGTACGACTAGCGGGGGGCGGCGAAAAGAGACCCAGTACTTC,CASSTTSGGRRKETQYF
once,TRBJ1-2,NA,TRBV23-1,TGCGCCAGCAGTCAATCTTGGGAGACGACAGATGGCTACACCTTC,CASSQSWETTDGYTF
NA,TRBJ2-7,NA,TRBV10-1,TGCGCCAGCAGTGACCGGACTCGCAACTACGAGCAGTACTTC,CASSDRTRNYEQYF
NA,TRBJ1-1,NA,TRBV5-1,TGCGCCAGCAGCTTGCCGGGAGTTAGCACTGAAGCTTTCTTT,CASSLPGVSTEAFF
few,TRBJ1-1,TRBD1,TRBV27,TGTGCCAGCAGGCGGACAGGGAGCACTGAAGCTTTCTTT,CASRRTGSTEAFF
NA,TRBJ1-2,NA,TRBV7-2,TGTGCCAGCAGCCCTACACAGGGCTACTATGGCTACACCTTC,CASSPTQGYYGYTF
NA,TRBJ2-4,NA,TRBV11-1,TGTGCCAGCAGCAAGGCGGAGGGAAACATTCAGTACTTC,CASSKAEGNIQYF
NA,TRBJ2-1,NA,TRBV20-1,TGCAGTGCCCTAGCAAGCTCCTACAATGAGCAGTTCTTC,CSALASSYNEQFF
NA,TRBJ2-1,TRBD1,TRBV12-3/TRBV12-4,TGTGCCAGCTCACCCGGACAGGGGGTTTCCTACAATGAGCAGTTCTTC,CASSPGQGVSYNEQFF
NA,TRBJ2-2,TRBD1,TRBV6-1,TGTGCCAGCACCAGGGACAGACCCACCGGGGAGCTGTTTTTT,CASTRDRPTGELFF
NA,TRBJ2-7,TRBD2,TRBV6-1,TGTGCCAGCAGAACCAGCGGGGGGATTTACGAGCAGTACTTC,CASRTSGGIYEQYF
NA,TRBJ1-6,NA,TRBV6-5,TGTGCCAGCATTTCCTCTCAGGGGATTACGGATTCACCCCTCCACTTT,CASISSQGITDSPLHF
NA,TRBJ1-5,NA,TRBV5-1,TGCGCCAGCAGCTGGGACTCAACCAATCAGCCCCAGCATTTT,CASSWDSTNQPQHF
NA,TRBJ2-1,TRBD2,TRBV6-4,TGTGCCAGCAGTGACCCATTCACGGGCGGGGGGTCCTACAATGAGCAGTTCTTC,CASSDPFTGGGSYNEQFF
NA,TRBJ2-3,NA,TRBV10-3,TGTGCCATCAGTGAGTGGAGCGAAAACACAGATACGCAGTATTTT,CAISEWSENTDTQYF
NA,TRBJ2-7,NA,TRBV25-1,TGTGCCAGCAGTGCTTCCCCCTCCTACGAGCAGTACTTC,CASSASPSYEQYF
NA,TRBJ1-1,TRBD1,TRBV6-1,TGTGCCAGCAGCGCGACAGGGCTCTCTGAAGCTTTCTTT,CASSATGLSEAFF
few,TRBJ2-7,NA,TRBV7-9,TGTGCCAGCAGCTTAGAGGCGGACAGAGGCGAGCAGTACTTC,CASSLEADRGEQYF
NA,TRBJ1-6,NA,TRBV25-1,TGTGCCAGCAGGACGCAGGGGCGAGGGAATTCACCCCTCCACTTT,CASRTQGRGNSPLHF
NA,TRBJ2-7,TRBD1,TRBV12-5,TGTGCTAGTGGTTTGGCGCCGGGACAGGTCTACGAGCAGTACTTC,CASGLAPGQVYEQYF
NA,TRBJ2-5,TRBD2,TRBV6-5,TGTGCCAGCAGTTACGGGCTAGCGGGGAGACAAGAGACCCAGTACTTC,CASSYGLAGRQETQYF